Following are 26 T cell receptor beta chains from one sample sequenced in a study of regulatory T cells in long-lasting Graves disease. Researchers made TCR beta libraries by using iRepertoire HTBI primers and running Arm-PCR on CDR3 regions. A single record per CDR3 protein comes from TCRdb applying MiXCR to the multiplex PCR reads. The sample contains over 450,000 distinct CDR3 sequences, around a fifth of which appear only once. Time point specified: persistent/refractory GD, antithyroid drugs over 5 years with positive TRAb. From PBMCs, RNA was extracted and then used to make the TCR library. Sequenced material: peripheral blood mononuclear cells (PBMCs), taken when the disease was refractory, from a patient treated with antithyroid drugs. The receptors shown here come from a female donor with Graves disease.

In this sample, this clonotype turned up a few times. The rearrangement joins TRBV12-5 to TRBJ2-2; D is ambiguous. The CDR3 spans 14 residues. The germline CDR1 and CDR2 sequences are LGHNT and FRNRAP. CDR3 sequence reads: CASARQANTGELFF. CDR3 bases: TGTGCCTCCGCACGCCAGGCGAACACCGGGGAGCTGTTTTTT. The variable domain in full, completed from reference TRBV12-5 and TRBJ2-2, reads DARVTQTPRHKVTEMGQEVTMRCQPILGHNTVFWYRQTMMQGLELLAYFRNRAPLDDSGMPKDRFSAEMPDATLATLKIQPSEPRDSAVYFCASARQANTGELFFGEGSRLTVL.

A remark on this clonotype: A much larger clone differs by one base, so this may be a read error. V and J are TRBV28 and TRBJ2-7, with 7 bases aligning to TRBD2. CDR1 is MDHEN and CDR2 is SYDVKM in the germline V gene. This CDR3 is built from 14 residues. Here the CDR3 DNA reads TGTGCCAGCAGTTTATACGGGGGGTCCTACGAGCAGTGCTTC. Protein product: CASSLYGGSYEQCF. The entire variable domain, with the rest obtained from reference TRBV28 and TRBJ2-7, is as follows: DVKVTQSSRYLVKRTGEKVFLECVQDMDHENMFWYRQDPGLGLRLIYFSYDVKMKEKGDIPEGYSVSREKKERFSLILESASTNQTSMYLCASSLYGGSYEQCFGPGTRLTVT.

This clonotype was detected only a few times. This chain's CDR3 is CASSLNGPSYSGANVLTF. The CDR3 DNA reads TGCGCCAGCAGCTTGAATGGGCCTAGCTACTCTGGGGCCAACGTCCTGACTTTC. J is TRBJ2-6 and V is TRBV5-1; weak D call: TRBD2 (5 bases). Germline CDR1 and CDR2: SGHRS and YFSETQ. Between the trimmed V and J ends, which lost 1 base and 0 bases, there was a span of 14 bases. The CDR3 is 18 residues long.

This clonotype was seen ten or more times. The chain links TRBV7-2 to TRBJ2-5; D may be TRBD2 (6 bases). Trimming left V 5 bases short and J 5 bases short, with 21 bases between. The CDR3 spans 16 residues. CDR1 and CDR2 (germline): SGHTA, FQGNSA. The CDR3 here is CASSPTRDFVRETQYF. The CDR3 nucleotides are TGTGCCAGCAGCCCCACCCGGGACTTCGTACGGGAGACCCAGTACTTC. Looking up the rest from reference TRBV7-2 and TRBJ2-5 gives the full variable domain: GAGVSQSPSNKVTEKGKDVELRCDPISGHTALYWYRQSLGQGLEFLIYFQGNSAPDKSGLPSDRFSAERTGGSVSTLTIQRTQQEDSAVYLCASSPTRDFVRETQYFGPGTRLLVL.

At least ten counts were recorded for this clonotype. The chain joins TRBV12-3 or TRBV12-4 to TRBJ2-7, with D maybe TRBD1 (5 bases). The CDR3 covers 14 residues. V lost 3 bases and J lost 1, with 10 bases in between. CDR3 region: CASSLGRASYEQYF. The CDR3 nucleotides read TGTGCCAGCAGTTTGGGCAGGGCATCCTACGAGCAGTACTTC.

The table lists this clonotype with many counts. The chain combines TRBV28 with TRBJ1-2; D is possibly TRBD1 (6 bases). Per the germline V gene, CDR1 is MDHEN and CDR2 is SYDVKM. The V gene lost 6 bases and the J gene lost 7 bases, with 18 bases spanning the gap. This CDR3 is 14 amino acids long. The DNA of the CDR3 is TGTGCCAGCAGCTGGGGGCCGAGGGGTGCTGGCTACACCTTC. Translation: CASSWGPRGAGYTF.

This clonotype was seen ten or more times. The chain has TRBV2 and TRBJ1-5; the D is unclear. This CDR3 has 14 amino acids. Looked up from germline, CDR1 is SNHLY and CDR2 is FYNNEI. V lost 3 bases and J 0 bases, leaving 6 bases between the germline ends. This chain's CDR3 is CASSDSYSNQPQHF. Written as DNA, the CDR3 is TGTGCCAGCAGTGACAGCTATAGCAATCAGCCCCAGCATTTT.

This clonotype appeared many times. CDR3 residues: CASSSGTAEETQYF. The DNA of the CDR3 is TGTGCCAGCAGTTCGGGGACGGCCGAAGAGACCCAGTACTTC. The gene calls are TRBV6-5 and TRBJ2-5; possibly TRBD1 or TRBD2 for D (5 bases each). The CDR3 is 14 amino acids. CDR1 is MNHEY, CDR2 SVGAGI, per germline. V lost 4 bases, J lost 3 bases, and 12 bases lay in between.

This clonotype was seen repeatedly, ten times or more. For the CDR3, the DNA is TGTGCCAGCAGCGGATCCGGGACAGGGTTGTTCGGTGAGCCCCAGCATTTT. Translating gives CASSGSGTGLFGEPQHF. The chain carries TRBV28 and TRBJ1-5; 9 bases map to TRBD1. CDR3 length: 17 amino acids. The trim removed 6 bases at V and 8 bases at J, leaving 17 bases unmatched. Germline CDR1 and CDR2: MDHEN and SYDVKM.

This rearrangement joins TRBV5-5 to TRBJ2-5, with D perhaps being TRBD1 or TRBD2 (5 bases each). Germline CDR1 and CDR2: SGHKS and YYEKEE (reference sequence). The germline V and J ends were trimmed by 4 bases and 5 bases, with 15 bases remaining between them. The CDR3 spans 14 residues. The CDR3 reads CASSGSQGRETQYF. CDR3 nucleotides: TGTGCCAGCAGCGGGAGTCAGGGTCGGGAGACCCAGTACTTC.

J is TRBJ1-6 and V is TRBV7-3; TRBD1 is a possible D gene (5 bases). The CDR3 runs to 14 residues. In germline, CDR1 is SGHTA, CDR2 FQGTGA. Trimming took off 4 bases at V and 7 bases at J, with 11 bases between the two ends. CDR3 in amino acids: CASSSNGGNSPLHF. DNA for the CDR3: TGTGCCAGCAGCTCAAACGGGGGGAATTCACCCCTCCACTTT.

V gene TRBV7-2 combines with J gene TRBJ2-3; D not certain. Germline CDR1 reads SGHTA; CDR2 reads FQGNSA. V lost 5 bases to trimming and J lost 8 bases, with 14 bases between them. The CDR3 length is 13 residues. The CDR3 DNA sequence: TGTGCCAGCAGCCGAACTACGGCAGGTACGCAGTATTTT. Amino acid sequence: CASSRTTAGTQYF.

This clonotype was detected a few times. V and J are TRBV11-3 and TRBJ2-5; D uncertain. Per the germline V gene, CDR1 is SGHNT and CDR2 is YENEEA. This CDR3 is built from 13 residues. Trimming pared 3 bases from V and 7 bases from J, leaving 12 bases between. CDR3 DNA: TGTGCCAGCAGCTTGTACCCCGGCGGGACCCAGTACTTC. This codes for CASSLYPGGTQYF.

This clonotype has at least ten counts. The rearrangement links TRBV28 to TRBJ1-5, with TRBD1 as a possible D gene (6 bases). V was trimmed by 10 bases and J by 9 bases, leaving 16 bases between them. The CDR3 consists of 12 residues. The germline V gene encodes CDR1 MDHEN and CDR2 SYDVKM. The CDR3 sequence is CATNRASGPQHF. Written as DNA, the CDR3 is TGTGCCACTAACAGGGCCTCAGGGCCCCAGCATTTT. Complete variable domain (other parts from reference TRBV28 and TRBJ1-5): DVKVTQSSRYLVKRTGEKVFLECVQDMDHENMFWYRQDPGLGLRLIYFSYDVKMKEKGDIPEGYSVSREKKERFSLILESASTNQTSMYLCATNRASGPQHFGDGTRLSIL.

In this sample, this clonotype turned up a few times. The J gene is TRBJ1-6, the V gene TRBV19, with D unresolved. V dropped 5 bases and J dropped 10 bases, with 15 bases sitting between them. The CDR3 is made up of 14 amino acids. Per the germline V gene, CDR1 is LNHDA and CDR2 is SQIVND (reference sequence). CDR3 bases: TGTGCCAGTAGTGCCCGGACCGAAACCTCACCCCTCCACTTT. Translating it yields CASSARTETSPLHF.

In its sample, this clonotype was seen many times. The gene calls are TRBV7-6 and TRBJ1-5; D gene ambiguous. Germline lookup yields CDR1 SGHVS and CDR2 FNYEAQ. V was shortened by 3 bases and J by 6 bases, with 6 bases between the two germline ends. The length of the CDR3 is 12 residues. CDR3 nucleotide sequence: TGTGCCAGCAGCTTTCTAGGTCAGCCCCAGCATTTT. It yields the protein CASSFLGQPQHF.

This clonotype was recorded at least ten times. V and J are TRBV28 and TRBJ1-2; 8 positions match TRBD1. CDR3 size: 16 residues. Germline V gene lookup returns CDR1 MDHEN and CDR2 SYDVKM. The V and J ends lost 4 bases and 4 bases, in that order; junction bases with no gene match: 11. DNA of the CDR3: TGTGCCAGCAGTTATGGGTATAGGGACAGGCTCTATGGCTACACCTTC. Its translation is CASSYGYRDRLYGYTF.

This clonotype was seen a handful of times. CDR3 sequence (DNA): TGTGCCATAGGGGGTAATCAGCCCCAGCATTTT. Amino acids: CAIGGNQPQHF. This sequence joins TRBV6-1 and TRBJ1-5, with D tentatively TRBD1 (6 bases). The CDR3 runs 11 residues. CDR1 and CDR2 from the germline V gene are MNHNS and SASEGT. V lost 10 bases and J lost 4, with 8 bases in between.

CDR3 in amino acids: CASSSRGDGGSPLHF. In DNA form, the CDR3 reads TGTGCCAGCAGCTCAAGGGGAGATGGCGGTTCACCCCTCCACTTT. The chain uses TRBV11-1 and TRBJ1-6; weak D call: TRBD1 (5 bases). The CDR3 length is 15 residues. Germline assignment: CDR1 SGHAT and CDR2 FQDESV (reference sequence). V was shortened by 4 bases and J by 9 bases, with 16 bases between the two germline ends.

This clonotype showed up many times. For the CDR3, the DNA is TGCAGTGCTAGGCTTAGCGGGGGGAACCAAGAGACCCAGTACTTC. As protein: CSARLSGGNQETQYF. The chain links TRBV20-1 to TRBJ2-5, with 10 bases lining up with TRBD2. J was trimmed by 0 bases and V by 3 bases; bases with no gene match: 4. The CDR3 spans 15 residues. In germline, CDR1 is DFQATT, CDR2 SNEGSKA (reference sequence).

This sequence joins TRBV5-1 and TRBJ2-1; tentative D call: TRBD1 (5 bases). Germline loops: CDR1 SGHRS, CDR2 YFSETQ. The CDR3 spans 16 residues. V lost 0 bases and J 8 bases, leaving 18 bases between the germline ends. The CDR3, as DNA: TGCGCCAGCAGCTTGGGGTTAGGGGAAAGGCAAGATGAGCAGTTCTTC. This gives the protein CASSLGLGERQDEQFF.

The chain joins TRBV7-2 to TRBJ2-7; possible D gene TRBD2, 6 bases. Trimming left V 4 bases short and J 2 bases short, with 9 bases between. Germline V gene lookup returns CDR1 SGHTA and CDR2 FQGNSA. The CDR3 is 13 residues long. The CDR3 loop reads CASSSTRTYEQYF. As DNA, the CDR3 is TGTGCCAGCAGCTCGACTAGAACCTACGAGCAGTACTTC.

V is TRBV18 and J is TRBJ1-4, with TRBD1 as a possible D gene (6 bases). V lost 1 base and J lost 3, with 6 bases in between. Per germline, CDR1 KGHSH and CDR2 LQKENI. This CDR3 is 14 amino acids long. This chain's CDR3 is CASSPRQANEKLFF. The CDR3, as DNA: TGTGCCAGCTCACCACGACAGGCTAATGAAAAACTGTTTTTT.

For this clonotype: Being one base from a much bigger clone, this may be a read error. It is likely a read error, because the conserved phenylalanine at the end of the CDR3 is missing. The CDR3 here is CASSSTLSYEQYL. The CDR3 nucleotides read TGTGCCAGCAGTTCGACCCTGAGCTACGAGCAGTACCTC. The chain joins TRBV6-9 to TRBJ2-7; D remains unclear. Germline-derived CDR1 and CDR2 are MNHGY and SVAAGI. The CDR3 totals 13 residues. Trimming cost V 4 bases and J 3 bases, with 10 bases left between them.

The chain joins TRBV28 to TRBJ2-3; 9 bases are shared with TRBD1. Germline loops: CDR1 MDHEN, CDR2 SYDVKM. The CDR3 has 15 residues. V was clipped by 3 bases and J by 3 bases; unmatched bases: 4. The CDR3 DNA follows: TGTGCCAGCAGTTTTTCGGACAGGGGAACAGATACGCAGTATTTT. Protein sequence: CASSFSDRGTDTQYF. Full variable domain (outside the CDR3, taken from reference TRBV28 and TRBJ2-3): DVKVTQSSRYLVKRTGEKVFLECVQDMDHENMFWYRQDPGLGLRLIYFSYDVKMKEKGDIPEGYSVSREKKERFSLILESASTNQTSMYLCASSFSDRGTDTQYFGPGTRLTVL.

This clonotype was seen a handful of times. This may come from a read error, since a much larger clone is one base off. This sequence joins TRBV28 and TRBJ2-2, with D possibly called TRBD1 or TRBD2 (5 bases each). Per germline, CDR1 MDHEN and CDR2 SYDVKM. The CDR3 runs 15 residues. Here the CDR3 reads CASSLGQAGPGELLF. The CDR3 DNA is TGTGCCAGCAGTTTGGGGCAGGCAGGGCCCGGGGAGCTGCTTTTT. Supplemented by reference TRBV28 and TRBJ2-2, the full variable domain reads DVKVTQSSRYLVKRTGEKVFLECVQDMDHENMFWYRQDPGLGLRLIYFSYDVKMKEKGDIPEGYSVSREKKERFSLILESASTNQTSMYLCASSLGQAGPGELLFGEGSRLTVL.